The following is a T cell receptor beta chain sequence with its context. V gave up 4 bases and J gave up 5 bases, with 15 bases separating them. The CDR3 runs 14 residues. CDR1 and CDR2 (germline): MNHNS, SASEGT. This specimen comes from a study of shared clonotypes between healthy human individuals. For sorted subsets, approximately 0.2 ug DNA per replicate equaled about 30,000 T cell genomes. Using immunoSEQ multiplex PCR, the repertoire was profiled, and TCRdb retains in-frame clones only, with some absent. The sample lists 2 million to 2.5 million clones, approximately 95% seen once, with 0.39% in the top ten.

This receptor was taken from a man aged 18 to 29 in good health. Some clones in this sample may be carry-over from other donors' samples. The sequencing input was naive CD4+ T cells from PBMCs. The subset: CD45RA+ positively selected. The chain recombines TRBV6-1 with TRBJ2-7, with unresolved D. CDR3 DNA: TGTGCCAGCAGTGGAGTCTCGGAATGGAACGAGCAGTACTTC. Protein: CASSGVSEWNEQYF.